The next 7 T cell receptor beta chains were all read from a single sample in a study of control samples from healthy donors and cancer patients (dated by TCRdb to the early 2020s). Receptors were amplified or captured by the immunoSEQ multiplex PCR assay. TCRdb obtained this table from immuneACCESS and retained in-frame rearrangements with V and J assigned. These tables miss some clones; where compared with another copy, unresolved V genes account for less than half of the shortfall, and the remainder is unexplained. The sample table contains approximately 120,000 clones; only one count was recorded for over 80% of them. Less than 0.65% of the sample is in the top ten clones. Specimen: PBMCs. These receptors all come from an elderly man with head and neck cancer.

The chain employs TRBV5-6 and TRBJ2-5; no clear D. Germline CDR1 SGHDT, CDR2 YYEEEE. V was shortened by 0 bases and J by 0 bases, with 3 bases between the two germline ends. The length of the CDR3 is 13 residues. The CDR3 DNA reads as TGTGCCAGCAGCTTGGGCGACCAAGAGACCCAGTACTTC. Translated: CASSLGDQETQYF.

Only one count was recorded for this clone. The genes are TRBV6-4 and TRBJ2-3; D call uncertain. The CDR3 covers 13 residues. V lost 5 bases to trimming and J lost 2 bases, with 8 bases between them. In germline, CDR1 is MRHNA, CDR2 SNTAGT. This CDR3 is CASSSQLTDTQYF. In DNA, the CDR3 is TGTGCCAGCAGTAGCCAGCTCACAGATACGCAGTATTTT.

The chain links TRBV6-1 to TRBJ1-1; possible D gene TRBD1, 5 bases. CDR1 is MNHNS and CDR2 is SASEGT in the germline V gene. The CDR3 sequence is 12 residues long. The germline V and J ends were trimmed by 1 base and 6 bases, with 6 bases remaining between them. CDR3 DNA sequence: TGTGCCAGCAGTGAAGAGGGGTCTGAAGCTTTCTTT. Protein product: CASSEEGSEAFF.

V and J are TRBV6-5 and TRBJ1-3; D is unresolved. V gave up 6 bases and J gave up 0 bases, with 6 bases separating them. Germline CDR1 and CDR2: MNHEY and SVGAGI. The CDR3 has 13 amino acids. The CDR3 DNA is TGTGCCAGCAGCCTGCGCTCTGGAAACACCATATATTTT. This sequence encodes CASSLRSGNTIYF.

This clone has only one observation. The CDR3 nucleotides are TGTGCCAGCAGCTTGGGCCCGGGACTAGCGGGGGGAACCGGGGAGCTGTTTTTT. Its translation is CASSLGPGLAGGTGELFF. The V gene is TRBV5-6, the J gene TRBJ2-2; 15 nucleotides line up with TRBD2. CDR1 and CDR2 from the germline V gene are SGHDT and YYEEEE. The CDR3 length is 18 residues. The trim removed 0 bases at V and 5 bases at J, leaving 5 bases unmatched.

V usage is TRBV6-1 and J usage is TRBJ1-1, with TRBD1 as a possible D gene (6 bases). Germline CDR1 and CDR2: MNHNS and SASEGT. Trimming took 3 bases from V and 0 from J, leaving 11 bases between them. This CDR3 contains 15 residues. CDR3 in DNA: TGTGCCAGCAGTGAGAGGACAGCCATGAACACTGAAGCTTTCTTT. Amino acids: CASSERTAMNTEAFF.

The chain links TRBV6-2 or TRBV6-3 to TRBJ2-5; 8 bases are a match to TRBD2. Germline V gene sequence: CDR1 MNHEY, CDR2 SVGEGT. The CDR3 consists of 14 residues. The trim removed 5 bases at V and 0 bases at J, leaving 2 bases unmatched. This chain's CDR3 is CASSRGGYQETQYF. For the CDR3, the DNA is TGTGCCAGCAGTCGGGGGGGGTACCAAGAGACCCAGTACTTC.